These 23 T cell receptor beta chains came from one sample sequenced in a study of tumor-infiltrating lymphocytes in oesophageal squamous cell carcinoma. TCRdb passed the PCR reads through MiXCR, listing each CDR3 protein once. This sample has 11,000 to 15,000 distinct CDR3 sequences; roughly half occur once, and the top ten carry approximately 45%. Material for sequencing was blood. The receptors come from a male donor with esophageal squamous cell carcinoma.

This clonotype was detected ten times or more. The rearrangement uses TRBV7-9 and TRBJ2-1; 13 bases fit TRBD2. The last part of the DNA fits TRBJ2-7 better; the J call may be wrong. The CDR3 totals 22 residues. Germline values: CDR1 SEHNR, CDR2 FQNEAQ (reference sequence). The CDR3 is CASSLAPSLMGTSGVIHNEQYF. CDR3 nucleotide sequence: TGTGCCAGCAGCTTAGCGCCCTCACTCATGGGGACTAGCGGGGTTATTCACAATGAGCAGTACTTC.

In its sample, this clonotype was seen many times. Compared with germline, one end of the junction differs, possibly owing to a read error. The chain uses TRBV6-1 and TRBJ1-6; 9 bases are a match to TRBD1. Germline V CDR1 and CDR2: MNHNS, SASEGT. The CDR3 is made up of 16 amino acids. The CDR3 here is CASSFGGTGRDSPLHF. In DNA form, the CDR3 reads TGTGCCAGCAGTTTTGGCGGGACAGGGAGAGATTCACCCCTCCACTTC.

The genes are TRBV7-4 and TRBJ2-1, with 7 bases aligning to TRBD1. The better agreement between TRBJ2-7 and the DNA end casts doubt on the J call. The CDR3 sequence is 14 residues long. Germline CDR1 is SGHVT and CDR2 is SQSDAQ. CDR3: CASSLQGVSYEQYF. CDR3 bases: TGTGCCAGCAGCTTACAGGGGGTCTCCTACGAGCAGTACTTC.

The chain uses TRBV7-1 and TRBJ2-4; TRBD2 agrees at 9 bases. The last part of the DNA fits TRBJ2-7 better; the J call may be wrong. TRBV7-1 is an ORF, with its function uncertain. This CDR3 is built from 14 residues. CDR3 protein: CASKWAGGPYEQYF. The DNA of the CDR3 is TGTGCCAGCAAGTGGGCGGGGGGGCCGTACGAGCAGTACTTC.

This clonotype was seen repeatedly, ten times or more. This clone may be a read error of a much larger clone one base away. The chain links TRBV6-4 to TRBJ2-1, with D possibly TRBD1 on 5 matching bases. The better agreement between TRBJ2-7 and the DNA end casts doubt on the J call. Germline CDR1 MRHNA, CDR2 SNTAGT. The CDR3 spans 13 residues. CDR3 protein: CASGQTAYNEQYF. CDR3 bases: TGTGCCAGCGGCCAGACAGCTTACAATGAGCAGTACTTC.

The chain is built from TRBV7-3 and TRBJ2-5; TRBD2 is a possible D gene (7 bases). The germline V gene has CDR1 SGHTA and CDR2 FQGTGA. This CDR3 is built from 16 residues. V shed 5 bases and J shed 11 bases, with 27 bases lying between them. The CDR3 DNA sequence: TGTGCCAGCAGCCCAATGGGAGGGGGTACCTACAATGAGCAGTACTTC. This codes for CASSPMGGGTYNEQYF.

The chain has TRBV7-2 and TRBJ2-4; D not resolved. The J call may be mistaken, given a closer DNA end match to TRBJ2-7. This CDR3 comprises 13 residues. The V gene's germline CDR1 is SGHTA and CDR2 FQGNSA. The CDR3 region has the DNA TGTGCCAGCAGCTTACTCCGAGACTACGAGCAGTACTTC. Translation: CASSLLRDYEQYF.

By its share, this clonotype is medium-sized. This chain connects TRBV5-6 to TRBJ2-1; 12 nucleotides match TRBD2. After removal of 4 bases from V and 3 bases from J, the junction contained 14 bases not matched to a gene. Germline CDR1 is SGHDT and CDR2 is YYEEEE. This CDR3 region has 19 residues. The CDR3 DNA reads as TGTGCCAGCAGCCGTAGAGGACTAGCGGGATATATAATCTACAATGAGCAGTTCTTC. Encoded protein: CASSRRGLAGYIIYNEQFF.

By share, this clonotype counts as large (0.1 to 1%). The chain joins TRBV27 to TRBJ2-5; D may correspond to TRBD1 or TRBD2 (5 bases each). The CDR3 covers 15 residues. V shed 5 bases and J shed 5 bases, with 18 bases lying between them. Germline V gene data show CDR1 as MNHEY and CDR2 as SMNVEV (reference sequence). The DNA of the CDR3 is TGTGCCAGCAGTCCCAATGGGGGAGTACCTGAGACCCAGTACTTC. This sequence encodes CASSPNGGVPETQYF.

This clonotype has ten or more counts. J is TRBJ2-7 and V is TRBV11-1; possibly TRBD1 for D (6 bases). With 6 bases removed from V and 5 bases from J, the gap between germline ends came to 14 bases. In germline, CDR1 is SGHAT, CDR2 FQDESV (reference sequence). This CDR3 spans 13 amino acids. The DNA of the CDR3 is TGTGCCAGCAGTATGCAGGGGATCCACGAGCAGTACTTC. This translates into CASSMQGIHEQYF.

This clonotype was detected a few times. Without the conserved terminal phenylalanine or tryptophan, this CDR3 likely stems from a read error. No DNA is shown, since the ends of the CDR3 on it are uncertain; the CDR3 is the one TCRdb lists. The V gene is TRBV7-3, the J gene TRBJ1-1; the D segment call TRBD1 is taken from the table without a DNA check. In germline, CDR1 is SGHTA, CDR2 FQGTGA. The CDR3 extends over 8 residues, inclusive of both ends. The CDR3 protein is CASSSGQG.

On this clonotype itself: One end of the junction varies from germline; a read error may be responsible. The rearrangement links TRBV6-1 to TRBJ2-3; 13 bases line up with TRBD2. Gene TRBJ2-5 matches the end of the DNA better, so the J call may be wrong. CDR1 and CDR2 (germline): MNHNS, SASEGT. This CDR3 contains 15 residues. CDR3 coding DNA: TGTGCCAGCAGAGAAGGACTAGCGGGAGTGGAGACCCAGTACTTC. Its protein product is CASREGLAGVETQYF.

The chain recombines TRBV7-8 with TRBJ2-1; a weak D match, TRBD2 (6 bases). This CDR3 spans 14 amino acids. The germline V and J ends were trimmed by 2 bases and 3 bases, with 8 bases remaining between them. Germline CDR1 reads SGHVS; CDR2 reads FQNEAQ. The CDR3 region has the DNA TGTGCCAGCAGCTTACCGGGAGACTACAATGAGCAGTTCTTC. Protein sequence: CASSLPGDYNEQFF.

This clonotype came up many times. CDR3 residues: CASSLAGEQYF. CDR3 DNA: TGTGCCAGCAGTTTAGCGGGGGAGCAGTACTTC. V usage is TRBV12-3 or TRBV12-4 and J usage is TRBJ2-7; no clear D. Trimming took 0 bases from V and 7 from J, leaving 4 bases between them. This CDR3 region has 11 residues.

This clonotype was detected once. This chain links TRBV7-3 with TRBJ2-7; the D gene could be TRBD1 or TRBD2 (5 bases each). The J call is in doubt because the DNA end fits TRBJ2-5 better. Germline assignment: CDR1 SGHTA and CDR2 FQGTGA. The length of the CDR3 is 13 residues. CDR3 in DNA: TGTGCCAGCAGCCGAGGGGTGGCGGAGACCCAGTACTTC. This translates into CASSRGVAETQYF.

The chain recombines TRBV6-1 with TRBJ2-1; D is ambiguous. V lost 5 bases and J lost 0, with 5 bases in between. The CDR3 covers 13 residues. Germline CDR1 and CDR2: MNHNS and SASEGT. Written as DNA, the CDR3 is TGTGCCAGCAGTAAAAGCTCCTACAATGAGCAGTTCTTC. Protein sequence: CASSKSSYNEQFF.

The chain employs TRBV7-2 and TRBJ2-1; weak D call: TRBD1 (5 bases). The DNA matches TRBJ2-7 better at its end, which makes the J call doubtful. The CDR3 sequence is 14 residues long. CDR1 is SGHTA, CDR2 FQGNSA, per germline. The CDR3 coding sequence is TGTGCCAGCAGCAAAGCCGTGGACACCTACGAGCAGTACTTC. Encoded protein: CASSKAVDTYEQYF.

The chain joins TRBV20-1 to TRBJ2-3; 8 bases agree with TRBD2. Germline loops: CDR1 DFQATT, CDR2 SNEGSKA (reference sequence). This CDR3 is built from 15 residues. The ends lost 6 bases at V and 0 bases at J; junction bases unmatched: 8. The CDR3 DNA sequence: TGCAGTGCACCTTCTAGCGGGTATAGCACAGATACGCAGTATTTT. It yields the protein CSAPSSGYSTDTQYF.

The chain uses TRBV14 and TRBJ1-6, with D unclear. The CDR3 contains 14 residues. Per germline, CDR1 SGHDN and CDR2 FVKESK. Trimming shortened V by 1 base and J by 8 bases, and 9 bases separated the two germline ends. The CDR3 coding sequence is TGTGCCAGCAGCCAAGCGGGTAGTTATTCACCCCTCCACTTT. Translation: CASSQAGSYSPLHF.

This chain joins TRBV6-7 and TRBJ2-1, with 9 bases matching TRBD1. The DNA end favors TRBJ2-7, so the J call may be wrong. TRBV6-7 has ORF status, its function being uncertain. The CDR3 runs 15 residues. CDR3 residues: CASSYSRDRAYEQYF. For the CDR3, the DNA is TGTGCCAGCAGTTACTCCCGGGACAGGGCCTACGAGCAGTACTTC.

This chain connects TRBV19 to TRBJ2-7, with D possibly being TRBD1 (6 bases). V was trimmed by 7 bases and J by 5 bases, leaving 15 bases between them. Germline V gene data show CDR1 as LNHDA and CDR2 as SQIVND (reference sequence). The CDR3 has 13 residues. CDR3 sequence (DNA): TGTGCCAGTAAAAACAGGGAGCGTGACGAGCAGTACTTC. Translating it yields CASKNRERDEQYF. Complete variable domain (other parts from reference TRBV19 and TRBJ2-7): DGGITQSPKYLFRKEGQNVTLSCEQNLNHDAMYWYRQDPGQGLRLIYYSQIVNDFQKGDIAEGYSVSREKKESFPLTVTSAQKNPTAFYLCASKNRERDEQYFGPGTRLTVT.

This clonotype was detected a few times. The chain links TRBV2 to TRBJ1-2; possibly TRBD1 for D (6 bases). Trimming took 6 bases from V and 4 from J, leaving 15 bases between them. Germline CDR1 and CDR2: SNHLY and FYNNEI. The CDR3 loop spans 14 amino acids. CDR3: CASSGQPRIYGYTF. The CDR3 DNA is TGTGCCAGCAGCGGACAGCCTCGAATCTATGGCTACACCTTC. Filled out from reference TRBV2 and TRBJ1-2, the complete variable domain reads EPEVTQTPSHQVTQMGQEVILRCVPISNHLYFYWYRQILGQKVEFLVSFYNNEISEKSEIFDDQFSVERPDGSNFTLKIRSTKLEDSAMYFCASSGQPRIYGYTFGSGTRLTVV.

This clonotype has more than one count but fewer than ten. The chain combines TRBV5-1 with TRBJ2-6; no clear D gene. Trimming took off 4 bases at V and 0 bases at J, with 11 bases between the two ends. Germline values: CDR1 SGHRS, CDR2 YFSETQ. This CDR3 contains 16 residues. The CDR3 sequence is CASSLPLVSGANVLTF. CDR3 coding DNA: TGCGCCAGCAGCCTCCCTCTAGTCTCTGGGGCCAACGTCCTGACTTTC. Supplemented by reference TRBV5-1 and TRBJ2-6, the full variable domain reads KAGVTQTPRYLIKTRGQQVTLSCSPISGHRSVSWYQQTPGQGLQFLFEYFSETQRNKGNFPGRFSGRQFSNSRSEMNVSTLELGDSALYLCASSLPLVSGANVLTFGAGSRLTVL.